The 7 T cell receptor beta chains listed next were all sequenced from one sample in a study of blood T cell repertoires in COVID-19 (dated by TCRdb to the early 2020s). Libraries were built with the immunoSEQ multiplex PCR assay. Drawn from immuneACCESS, this table holds only the in-frame rearrangements with V and J called that TCRdb kept. Clones are partly lost; checked studies trace under half to an unresolved V gene and leave the rest unexplained. For this sample there are about 280,000 clones; 70% to 90% appear just once. The biggest ten clones account for roughly 9% of the sample. The sample taken for sequencing was peripheral blood. These receptors all come from a man younger than 35 with active or convalescent COVID-19.

This chain joins TRBV19 and TRBJ2-7; TRBD1 aligns across 11 bases. After removal of 5 bases from V and 0 bases from J, the junction contained 3 bases not matched to a gene. Germline V gene lookup returns CDR1 LNHDA and CDR2 SQIVND (reference sequence). The CDR3 extends over 15 amino acids. The CDR3, as DNA: TGTGCCAGTAGTCGGACAGGGGGCCGCTCCTACGAGCAGTACTTC. Translating gives CASSRTGGRSYEQYF.

The V call is TRBV9, the J call TRBJ2-1; D is undetermined. Trimming took 4 bases from V and 7 from J, leaving 15 bases between them. The germline gives CDR1 SGDLS, CDR2 YYNGEE. The CDR3 is made up of 14 amino acids. The CDR3 DNA is TGTGCCAGCAGCTCTCGGAGCGTGGTGAATGAGCAGTTCTTC. It specifies CASSSRSVVNEQFF.

The chain links TRBV5-6 to TRBJ2-7, with a possible D match to TRBD1 (5 bases). Germline loops: CDR1 SGHDT, CDR2 YYEEEE. The CDR3 is made up of 14 amino acids. The V and J ends lost 2 bases and 4 bases respectively, with 13 bases between them. This CDR3 reads CASSFPQGSYEQYF. DNA for the CDR3: TGTGCCAGCAGCTTTCCTCAGGGTTCTTACGAGCAGTACTTC.

The CDR3: CASSSTSGGYEQYF. The CDR3 nucleotides are TGTGCCAGCAGTTCGACTAGCGGGGGCTACGAGCAGTACTTC. The chain recombines TRBV27 with TRBJ2-7; 12 nucleotides agree with TRBD2. The germline V gene encodes CDR1 MNHEY and CDR2 SMNVEV (reference sequence). This CDR3 region has 14 residues. The V segment lost 4 bases and the J segment 3 bases; nucleotides outside the gene matches: 1.

CDR3 residues: CASSFGGPDEQYF. CDR3 bases: TGTGCCAGCAGTTTCGGGGGGCCCGACGAGCAGTACTTC. The rearrangement links TRBV12-3 or TRBV12-4 to TRBJ2-7, with TRBD2 as a possible D gene (7 bases). V was pared by 3 bases and J by 5 bases, with 11 bases between. The CDR3 is made up of 13 amino acids.

V gene TRBV3-1 (or the pseudogene TRBV3-2) combines with J gene TRBJ2-2; 11 bases are shared with TRBD1. This CDR3 is built from 19 residues. The junction had 14 bases not matched to a gene; V was cut back by 2 bases and J by 6 bases. CDR1 is LGHDT and CDR2 is YNNKEL in the germline V gene (reference sequence). CDR3 sequence: CASSQSTGGQGALAGELFF. The CDR3 bases are TGTGCCAGCAGCCAATCGACCGGTGGACAGGGGGCTTTGGCCGGGGAGCTGTTTTTT.

The chain uses TRBV18 and TRBJ2-1, with D perhaps matching TRBD1 (6 bases). V lost 3 bases and J 9 bases, leaving 15 bases between the germline ends. Germline assignment: CDR1 KGHSH and CDR2 LQKENI. The length of the CDR3 is 14 residues. In DNA, the CDR3 is TGTGCCAGCTCACCTACCGGGACACAGGGTGAGCAGTTCTTC. Amino acids: CASSPTGTQGEQFF. The entire variable domain, with the rest obtained from reference TRBV18 and TRBJ2-1, is as follows: NAGVMQNPRHLVRRRGQEARLRCSPMKGHSHVYWYRQLPEEGLKFMVYLQKENIIDESGMPKERFSAEFPKEGPSILRIQQVVRGDSAAYFCASSPTGTQGEQFFGPGTRLTVL.